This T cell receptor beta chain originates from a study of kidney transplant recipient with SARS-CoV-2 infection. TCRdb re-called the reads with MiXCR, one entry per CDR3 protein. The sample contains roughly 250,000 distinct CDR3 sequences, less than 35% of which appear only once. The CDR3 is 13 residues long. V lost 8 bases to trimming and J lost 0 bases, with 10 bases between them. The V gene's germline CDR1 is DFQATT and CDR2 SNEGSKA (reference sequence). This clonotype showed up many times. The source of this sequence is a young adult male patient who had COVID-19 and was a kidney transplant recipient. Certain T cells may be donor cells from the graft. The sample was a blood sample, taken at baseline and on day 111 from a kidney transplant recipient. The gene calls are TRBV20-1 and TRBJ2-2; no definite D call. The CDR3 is CSPFSPNTGELFF. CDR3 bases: TGCAGTCCTTTTTCACCGAACACCGGGGAGCTGTTTTTT.